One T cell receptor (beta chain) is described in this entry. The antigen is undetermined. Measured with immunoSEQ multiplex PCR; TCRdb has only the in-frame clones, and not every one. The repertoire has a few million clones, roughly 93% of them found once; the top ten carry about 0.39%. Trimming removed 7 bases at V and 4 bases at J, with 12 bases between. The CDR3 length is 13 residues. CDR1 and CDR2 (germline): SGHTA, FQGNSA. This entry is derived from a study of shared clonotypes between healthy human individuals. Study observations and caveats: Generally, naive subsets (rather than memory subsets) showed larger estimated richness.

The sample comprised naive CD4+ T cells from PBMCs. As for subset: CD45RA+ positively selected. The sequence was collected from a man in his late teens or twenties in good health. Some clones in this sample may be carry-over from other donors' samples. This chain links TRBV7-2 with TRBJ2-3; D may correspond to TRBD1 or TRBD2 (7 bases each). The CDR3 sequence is CASTPGGADTQYF. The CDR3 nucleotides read TGTGCCAGCACCCCAGGGGGGGCAGATACGCAGTATTTT.